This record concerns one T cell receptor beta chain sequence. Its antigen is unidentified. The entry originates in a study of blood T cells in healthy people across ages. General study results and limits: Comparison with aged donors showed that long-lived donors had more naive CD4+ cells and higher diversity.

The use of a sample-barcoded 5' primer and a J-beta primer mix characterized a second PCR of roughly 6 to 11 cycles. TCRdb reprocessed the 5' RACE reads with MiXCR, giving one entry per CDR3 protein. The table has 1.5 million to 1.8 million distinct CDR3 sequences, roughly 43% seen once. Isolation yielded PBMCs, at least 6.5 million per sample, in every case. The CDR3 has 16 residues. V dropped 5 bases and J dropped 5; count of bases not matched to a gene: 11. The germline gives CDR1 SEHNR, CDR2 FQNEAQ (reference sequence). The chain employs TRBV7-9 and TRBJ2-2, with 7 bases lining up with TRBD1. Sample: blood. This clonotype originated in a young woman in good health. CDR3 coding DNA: TGTGCCAGCAGCCATCAGGGACAGAGTAAAACCGGGGAGCTGTTTTTT. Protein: CASSHQGQSKTGELFF.